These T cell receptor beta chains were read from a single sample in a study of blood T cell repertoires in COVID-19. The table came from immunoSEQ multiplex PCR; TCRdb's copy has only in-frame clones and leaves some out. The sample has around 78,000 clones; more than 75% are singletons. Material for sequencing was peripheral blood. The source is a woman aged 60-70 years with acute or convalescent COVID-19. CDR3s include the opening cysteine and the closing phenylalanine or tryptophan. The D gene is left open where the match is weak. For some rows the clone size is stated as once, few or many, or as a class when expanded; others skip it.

CDR3: CASSIAGVNYNEQFF
DNA: TGTGCCAGTAGTATAGCGGGGGTTAACTACAATGAGCAGTTCTTC
D: NA
size: once
V: TRBV19
J: TRBJ2-1

CDR3: CASNGRSSYGYTF
DNA: TGTGCCAGCAATGGCAGAAGTTCCTATGGCTACACCTTC
D: NA
size: NA
V: TRBV28
J: TRBJ1-2

CDR3: CASKRDRRHYNEQFF
DNA: TGCGCCAGCAAAAGGGACAGGAGACATTACAATGAGCAGTTCTTC
D: TRBD1
size: NA
V: TRBV10-1
J: TRBJ2-1

CDR3: CAWKKLRQPNTEAFF
DNA: TGTGCCTGGAAAAAGCTACGACAACCGAACACTGAAGCTTTCTTT
D: NA
size: NA
V: TRBV30
J: TRBJ1-1

CDR3: CASSQLAAQETQYF
DNA: TGTGCCAGCAGCCAATTAGCGGCCCAAGAGACCCAGTACTTC
D: NA
size: NA
V: TRBV3-1/TRBV3-2
J: TRBJ2-5

CDR3: CASSNPTPTGYDETQYF
DNA: TGTGCCAGCAGCAACCCCACCCCCACAGGGTACGATGAGACCCAGTACTTC
D: NA
size: NA
V: TRBV21-1
J: TRBJ2-5

CDR3: CASSTSAGFYEQYF
DNA: TGCGCCAGCAGCACGAGCGCAGGGTTCTACGAGCAGTACTTC
D: NA
size: NA
V: TRBV5-1
J: TRBJ2-7

CDR3: CASSFGTSGTPRNNEQFF
DNA: TGTGCCAGCAGCTTCGGGACTAGCGGGACCCCACGAAACAATGAGCAGTTCTTC
D: TRBD2
size: NA
V: TRBV7-9
J: TRBJ2-1

CDR3: CASSTTGGEAFF
DNA: TGTGCCAGCAGTACGACAGGGGGTGAAGCTTTCTTT
D: TRBD1
size: NA
V: TRBV27
J: TRBJ1-1

CDR3: CASSPRTSGGADEQFF
DNA: TGTGCCAGCTCACCAAGGACTAGCGGGGGGGCCGATGAGCAGTTCTTC
D: TRBD2
size: NA
V: TRBV18
J: TRBJ2-1

CDR3: CASSVAPGQENSPLHF
DNA: TGTGCCAGCAGCGTAGCTCCGGGACAGGAAAATTCACCCCTCCACTTT
D: TRBD1
size: NA
V: TRBV9
J: TRBJ1-6

CDR3: CASSGTYENQPQHF
DNA: TGTGCCAGCAGTGGGACATACGAAAATCAGCCCCAGCATTTT
D: NA
size: NA
V: TRBV6-6
J: TRBJ1-5

CDR3: CASSYGGGANEQFF
DNA: TGTGCCAGCAGTTACGGGGGAGGGGCCAATGAGCAGTTCTTC
D: TRBD2
size: once
V: TRBV6-5
J: TRBJ2-1